This T cell receptor (beta chain) was observed in a study of cytomegalovirus exposure and HLA in healthy donors. The study's findings and limits: 150 to 200 TCR beta chains were listed as cytomegalovirus-associated.

J lost 4 bases, V lost 5 bases, and 3 bases had no gene match. The CDR3 spans 13 residues. The germline gives CDR1 MNHEY, CDR2 SMNVEV (reference sequence). It was with 60 Vbeta and 13 Jbeta primers that the PCR ran. Study processing details: Unique TCR beta chains totaled about 73 million in a later count, with around 12 million of them shared. The repertoire was sequenced with immunoSEQ multiplex PCR; TCRdb's copy has only in-frame clones and lacks some. Clonal size and the V and J genes are those of that table, whereas D and trimming came from the DNA. The sample shows roughly 130,000 clones, around 90% of them seen only once. This clone was seen just once. Antigen: not known.

The TCR originated in a middle-aged woman in good health and CMV-seronegative. The chain joins TRBV27 to TRBJ1-2; TRBD1 aligns across 8 bases. Sequences were obtained from PBMCs. The CDR3 spells CASSPDRAYGYTF. The CDR3 nucleotides read TGTGCCAGCAGTCCGGACAGGGCCTATGGCTACACCTTC.